Each of the 10 T cell receptor beta chains below was sequenced from the same sample in a study of STAT5B mutations in CD4+ large granular lymphocyte leukemia. Profiled with immunoSEQ multiplex PCR; TCRdb holds only in-frame clones, not every one. The profile shows 15,000 to 25,000 clones, about four fifths of them singletons. Sequencing was carried out using CD4+ T cells from blood buffy coats. The receptors derive from a human donor in good health.

V and J are TRBV6-1 and TRBJ2-7; D is ambiguous. Between the trimmed V and J ends, which lost 6 bases and 5 bases, there was a span of 8 bases. The germline gives CDR1 MNHNS, CDR2 SASEGT. The CDR3 spans 11 residues. This CDR3 is CASRRHNEQYF. The DNA for the CDR3 is TGTGCCAGCAGAAGACATAACGAGCAGTACTTC.

The J gene is TRBJ2-3, the V gene TRBV18, with D unclear. V dropped 2 bases and J dropped 0 bases, with 9 bases sitting between them. The CDR3 contains 15 residues. Germline CDR1 and CDR2: KGHSH and LQKENI. CDR3 coding DNA: TGTGCCAGCTCACCAACGGCTGCTAGCACAGATACGCAGTATTTT. Translating gives CASSPTAASTDTQYF.

The chain joins TRBV25-1 to TRBJ1-1; no definite D call. The CDR3 sequence is 11 residues long. V lost 4 bases and J 0 bases, leaving 0 bases between the germline ends. CDR1 and CDR2 (germline): MGHDK, SYGVNS. The DNA for the CDR3 is TGTGCCAGCAGTGTGAACACTGAAGCTTTCTTT. It specifies CASSVNTEAFF.

The chain carries TRBV5-1 and TRBJ1-1; TRBD1 matches at 10 bases. The CDR3 sequence is 17 residues long. V lost 3 bases and J lost 1; bases outside the gene matches: 9. Looked up from germline, CDR1 is SGHRS and CDR2 is YFSETQ. CDR3 loop: CASSSIDRGHGNTEAFF. The CDR3 DNA follows: TGCGCCAGCAGCTCGATAGACAGGGGGCATGGGAACACTGAAGCTTTCTTT.

For this clone: The junction departs from germline at one end; a sequencing error may be responsible. This chain connects TRBV5-5 to TRBJ2-7; 8 nucleotides agree with TRBD1. The CDR3 is made up of 14 amino acids. The germline V gene encodes CDR1 SGHKS and CDR2 YYEKEE (reference sequence). The CDR3 region is CASSLEPGQGLIKF. CDR3 bases: TGTGCCAGCAGCTTGGAACCCGGACAGGGCTTAATCAAGTTC.

J is TRBJ2-7 and V is TRBV6-6; D is undetermined. The CDR3 contains 12 residues. V lost 4 bases, J lost 4 bases, and 8 bases lay in between. The germline V gene has CDR1 MNHNY and CDR2 SVGAGI (reference sequence). As DNA, the CDR3 is TGTGCCAGCAGTTCCCCTCAGTACGAGCAGTACTTC. Encoded protein: CASSSPQYEQYF.

V and J are TRBV14 and TRBJ1-1, with 8 bases fitting TRBD1. Germline-derived CDR1 and CDR2 are SGHDN and FVKESK. The length of the CDR3 is 19 residues. Trimming took 4 bases from V and 5 from J; bases not matched to a gene: 21. The CDR3 loop reads CASSLRLSPGGKKGTEAFF. CDR3 sequence (DNA): TGTGCCAGCAGCCTCCGCCTCAGTCCAGGGGGCAAAAAGGGAACTGAAGCTTTCTTT.

The chain has TRBV29-1 and TRBJ1-3, with TRBD1 as a possible D gene (5 bases). CDR1 and CDR2 (germline): SQVTM, ANQGSEA. V was shortened by 0 bases and J by 0 bases, with 12 bases between the two germline ends. This CDR3 contains 16 residues. CDR3 in DNA: TGCAGCGTTGAAGATAGGGGAGGAGACTCTGGAAACACCATATATTTT. It specifies CSVEDRGGDSGNTIYF.

CDR3 sequence (DNA): TGTGCCAGCAGCCCCCAAGCTGAGACAAGTTTTGGCTACACCTTC. It translates to CASSPQAETSFGYTF. The chain carries TRBV7-6 and TRBJ1-2; D call uncertain. V lost 5 bases to trimming and J lost 7 bases, with 20 bases between them. This CDR3 comprises 15 residues. Germline lookup yields CDR1 SGHVS and CDR2 FNYEAQ.

The J gene is TRBJ1-2, the V gene TRBV29-1; D is perhaps TRBD1 (6 bases). Looked up from germline, CDR1 is SQVTM and CDR2 is ANQGSEA. V lost 4 bases and J lost 5, with 14 bases in between. The CDR3 runs to 13 residues. The CDR3 DNA is TGCAGCGTTGGGGCCGGGACAAATTATGGCTACACCTTC. Translating gives CSVGAGTNYGYTF.